The T cell receptor beta chain under discussion was sequenced for a study of cytomegalovirus exposure and HLA in healthy donors. The PCR made use of 60 Vbeta and 13 Jbeta primers. TCRdb's table, derived via immunoSEQ multiplex PCR, lists solely in-frame clones and lacks some. The sample lists 100,000 or so clones; over 75% were seen once. Study-wide results and caveats: Common viral pathogens (according to a later analysis) appeared linked to several of the most significant clusters.

With respect to this clone: Its cognate antigen is unknown.

Germline V gene lookup returns CDR1 LNHNV and CDR2 YYDKDF (reference sequence). The CDR3 sequence is 13 residues long. With 7 bases clipped from V and 2 bases from J, the junction kept 4 bases outside the gene matches. V usage is TRBV15 and J usage is TRBJ2-7, with TRBD1 matching over 8 bases. The receptor was derived from a middle-aged woman in good health and CMV-seropositive. The sample taken for sequencing was PBMCs. The CDR3 protein is CATKDREAYEQYF. In nucleotides, the CDR3 is TGTGCCACCAAGGACAGGGAGGCCTACGAGCAGTACTTC.